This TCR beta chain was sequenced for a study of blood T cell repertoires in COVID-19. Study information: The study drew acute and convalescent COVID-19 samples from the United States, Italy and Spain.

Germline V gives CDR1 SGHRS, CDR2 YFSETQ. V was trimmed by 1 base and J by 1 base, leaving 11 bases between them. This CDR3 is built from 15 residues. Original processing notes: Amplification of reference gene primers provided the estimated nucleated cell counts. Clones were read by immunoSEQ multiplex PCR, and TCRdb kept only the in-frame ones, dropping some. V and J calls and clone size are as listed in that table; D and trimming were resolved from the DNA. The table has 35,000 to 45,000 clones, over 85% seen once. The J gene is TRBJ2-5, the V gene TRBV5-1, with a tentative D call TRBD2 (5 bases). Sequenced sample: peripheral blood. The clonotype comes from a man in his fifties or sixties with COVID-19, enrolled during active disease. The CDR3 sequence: CASSLMDGIQETQYF. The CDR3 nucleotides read TGCGCCAGCAGCTTGATGGACGGGATCCAAGAGACCCAGTACTTC.